The following is a T cell receptor (beta chain) sequence with its context. Antigen specificity is unknown. At survey level, the immunoSEQ assay was run in its v3.0 version. Data came from immunoSEQ multiplex PCR; TCRdb stores just in-frame clones and leaves some out. The sample carries some 22,000 clones, roughly 84% recorded once. The V gene's germline CDR1 is GTSNPN and CDR2 SVGIG (reference sequence). Trimming removed 2 bases at V and 3 bases at J, with 12 bases between. The CDR3 spans 14 residues. This entry comes from a study of long-term antiretroviral therapy in people with HIV. Whole-study findings and limits: All time points showed a repertoire dominated by clones expanded before ART.

The source material was unsorted PBMCs, sampled at the start of antiretroviral therapy. The sequence was collected from a man between 50 and 59 years old with HIV. The genes are TRBV30 and TRBJ2-3; a possible D gene is TRBD2 (7 bases). CDR3 region: CAWSPGGRTDTQYF. CDR3 DNA sequence: TGTGCCTGGAGTCCCGGGGGGCGGACAGATACGCAGTATTTT.